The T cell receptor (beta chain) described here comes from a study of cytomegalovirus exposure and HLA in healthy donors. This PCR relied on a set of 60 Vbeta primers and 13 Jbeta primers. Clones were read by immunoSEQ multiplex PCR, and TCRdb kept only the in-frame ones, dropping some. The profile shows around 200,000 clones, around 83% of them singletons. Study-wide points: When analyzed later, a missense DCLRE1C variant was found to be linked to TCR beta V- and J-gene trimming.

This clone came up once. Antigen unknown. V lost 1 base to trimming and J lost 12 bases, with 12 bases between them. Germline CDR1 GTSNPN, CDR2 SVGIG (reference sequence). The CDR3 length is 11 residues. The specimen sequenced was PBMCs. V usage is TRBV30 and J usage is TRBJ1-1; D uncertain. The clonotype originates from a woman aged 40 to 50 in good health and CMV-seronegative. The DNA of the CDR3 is TGTGCCTGGAGTGACGGGGTTTGGTCTTTCTTT. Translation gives CAWSDGVWSFF.